This T cell receptor (beta chain) was documented in a study of OX40 agonist ivuxolimab in advanced cancers. Profiled with immunoSEQ multiplex PCR; TCRdb holds only in-frame clones, not every one. The sample has roughly 70,000 clones; 80% to 90% are singletons. CDR3 length: 17 residues. Germline trimming cut 3 bases from V and 1 base from J; bases unmatched to any gene: 6. Germline CDR1 SGHRS, CDR2 YFSETQ. Sample: CD4+ or CD8+ T cells sorted from blood, taken in a trial of the OX40 agonist ivuxolimab. V usage is TRBV5-1 and J usage is TRBJ2-4, with 11 bases lining up with TRBD2. This clonotype originated in an adult with an advanced solid tumor such as melanoma, head and neck, liver or kidney cancer. Written as DNA, the CDR3 is TGCGCCAGCAGCTCACCGACTAGCGGGATGGCCAAAAACATTCAGTACTTC. This codes for CASSSPTSGMAKNIQYF.